This T cell receptor beta chain was obtained from a study of T cell repertoires in cytomegalovirus infection. Study overall: Public TCR beta signatures provided an indication of both CMV infection and a matching HLA type. Study results and caveats: In two of eight donors, the top clonotype was HLA-C-restricted CMV-specific. Cumulated frequencies of public TCR beta families served to identify carriers of CMV plus the relevant HLA.

The CDR3 is 15 amino acids. V lost 3 bases and J lost 4, with 13 bases in between. Germline V lookup: CDR1 SGHAT, CDR2 FQDESV (reference sequence). This clonotype appeared many times. As yet, its antigen is unknown. TCRdb fed the reads into MiXCR, producing one record per CDR3 protein. In the table there are about 210,000 distinct CDR3 sequences, around 6.6% of which are singletons. The chain couples TRBV11-1 to TRBJ2-1, with D possibly TRBD1 on 6 matching bases. The sequence came from a human donor in good health (CMV status not recorded). Some clones in this sample may be carry-over from other donors' samples. Material: PBMCs. Here the CDR3 DNA reads TGTGCCAGCAGCTTCCAACAGGGTGCTTACAATGAGCAGTTCTTC. This translates into CASSFQQGAYNEQFF.